This TCR beta chain was recovered during a study of response to subunit inactivated influenza vaccine (dated by TCRdb to 2016 to 2019). Broadly, across the study: Deep quantitative profiling of the T cell receptor repertoire was used in the study to follow responses to a trivalent subunit inactivated influenza vaccine.

Receptor amplification or capture employed RT-PCR. Sequencer: Illumina HiSeq 2500. TCRdb reprocessed the public reads (quality trimming at Q25 with fastp, clone calling with MiXCR) and kept in-frame beta chains. Records with the same CDR3 protein are collapsed into one entry carrying the most frequent genes and DNA. For this sample there are about 500,000 distinct CDR3 sequences; approximately 7.8% appear just once. The ten largest clones take up about an eighth of the sample. This clonotype was counted a few times. What this receptor recognizes is not known. Base qualities are not recorded, but no much larger clone differs from it by a single base. Relative to germline, V is 1 base shorter and J is 2 bases shorter, with 14 bases between their ends. Its CDR3 holds 16 amino acids, cysteine through phenylalanine. Just CDR3 DNA is preserved here, 48 bases in frame from base 1. Here is what the overall study found, with its caveats: It was suggested by the authors that each seasonal influenza vaccination may recruit only a limited number of new T cells.

Sequenced material: PBMCs from blood, taken around 25 months after vaccination. Recombination linked TRBV12-3 or TRBV12-4 to TRBJ1-2, with the D gene not clear enough to name. The clonotype was recovered from a man between 50 and 75 years old who received an inactivated influenza vaccine. Donor details come from another sample of the same person, matched by shared clones. The DNA sequence is as follows: TGTGCCAGCAGTTTAGGGTTTTTGTCAGAAAACTATGGCTACACCTTC. It translates to CASSLGFLSENYGYTF.